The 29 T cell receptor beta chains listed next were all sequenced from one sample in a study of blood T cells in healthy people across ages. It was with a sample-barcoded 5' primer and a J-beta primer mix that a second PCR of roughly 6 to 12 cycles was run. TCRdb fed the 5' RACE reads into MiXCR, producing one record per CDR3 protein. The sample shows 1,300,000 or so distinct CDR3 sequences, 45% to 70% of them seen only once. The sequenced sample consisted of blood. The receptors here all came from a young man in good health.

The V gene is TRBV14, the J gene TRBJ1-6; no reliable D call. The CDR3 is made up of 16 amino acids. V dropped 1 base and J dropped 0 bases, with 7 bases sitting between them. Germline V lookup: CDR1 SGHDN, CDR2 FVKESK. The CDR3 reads CASSQGSSSYNSPLHF. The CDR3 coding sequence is TGTGCCAGCAGCCAAGGGTCGAGCTCCTATAATTCACCCCTCCACTTT.

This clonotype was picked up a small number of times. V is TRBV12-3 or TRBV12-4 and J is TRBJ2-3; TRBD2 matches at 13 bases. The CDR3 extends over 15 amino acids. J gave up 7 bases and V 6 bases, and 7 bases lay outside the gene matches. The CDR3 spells CASSLLAGGQNTQYF. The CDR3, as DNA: TGTGCCAGCAGCCTACTAGCGGGGGGGCAAAATACGCAGTATTTT.

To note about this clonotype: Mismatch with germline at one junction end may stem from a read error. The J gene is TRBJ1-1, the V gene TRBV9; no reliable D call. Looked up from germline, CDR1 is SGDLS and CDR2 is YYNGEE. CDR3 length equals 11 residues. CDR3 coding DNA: TGTTCCAGCAGCGGAAACACTGAAGCTTTCTTT. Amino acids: CSSSGNTEAFF. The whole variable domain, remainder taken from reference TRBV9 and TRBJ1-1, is DSGVTQTPKHLITATGQRVTLRCSPRSGDLSVYWYQQSLDQGLQFLIQYYNGEERAKGNILERFSAQQFPDLHSELNLSSLELGDSALYFCSSSGNTEAFFGQGTRLTVV.

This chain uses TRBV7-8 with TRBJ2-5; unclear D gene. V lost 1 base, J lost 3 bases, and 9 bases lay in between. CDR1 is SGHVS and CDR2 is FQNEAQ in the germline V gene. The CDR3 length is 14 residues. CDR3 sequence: CASSLEVAEETQYF. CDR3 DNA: TGTGCCAGCAGCTTAGAAGTCGCGGAAGAGACCCAGTACTTC.

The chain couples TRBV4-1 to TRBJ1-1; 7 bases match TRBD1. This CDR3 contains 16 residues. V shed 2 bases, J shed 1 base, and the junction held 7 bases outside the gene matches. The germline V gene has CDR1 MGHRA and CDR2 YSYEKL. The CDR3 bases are TGCGCCAGCAGCCAAACCCCGGGACAGCCGAACACTGAAGCTTTCTTT. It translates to CASSQTPGQPNTEAFF.

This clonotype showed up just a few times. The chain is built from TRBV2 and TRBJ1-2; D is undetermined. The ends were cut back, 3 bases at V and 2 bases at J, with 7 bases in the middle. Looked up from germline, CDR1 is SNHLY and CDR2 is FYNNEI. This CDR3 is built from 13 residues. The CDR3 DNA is TGTGCCAGCAGTGATACAGAGAACTATGGCTACACCTTC. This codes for CASSDTENYGYTF. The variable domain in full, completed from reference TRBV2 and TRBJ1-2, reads EPEVTQTPSHQVTQMGQEVILRCVPISNHLYFYWYRQILGQKVEFLVSFYNNEISEKSEIFDDQFSVERPDGSNFTLKIRSTKLEDSAMYFCASSDTENYGYTFGSGTRLTVV.

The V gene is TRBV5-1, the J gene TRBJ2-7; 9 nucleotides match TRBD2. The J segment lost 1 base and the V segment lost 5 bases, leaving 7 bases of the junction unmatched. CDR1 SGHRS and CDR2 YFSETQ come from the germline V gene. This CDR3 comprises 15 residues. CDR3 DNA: TGCGCCAGCAGGCGGATAGCGGGGGCTTCCTACGAGCAGTACTTC. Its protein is CASRRIAGASYEQYF.

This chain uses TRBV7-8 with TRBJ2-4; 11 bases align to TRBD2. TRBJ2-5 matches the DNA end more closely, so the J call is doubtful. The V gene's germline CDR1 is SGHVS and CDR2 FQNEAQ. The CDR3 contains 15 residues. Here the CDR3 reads CASSELAGGLETQYF. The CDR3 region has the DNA TGTGCCAGCAGCGAGCTAGCGGGAGGTCTGGAGACCCAGTACTTC.

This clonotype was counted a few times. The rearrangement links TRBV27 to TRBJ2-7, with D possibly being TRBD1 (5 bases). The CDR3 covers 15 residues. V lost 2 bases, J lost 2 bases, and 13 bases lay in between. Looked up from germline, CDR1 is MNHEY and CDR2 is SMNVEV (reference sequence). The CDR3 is CASSLSSGITYEQYF. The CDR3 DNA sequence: TGTGCCAGCAGTTTAAGTTCAGGGATAACCTACGAGCAGTACTTC.

CDR3 protein: CATSRQRLETQYF. The CDR3 bases are TGTGCCACCAGCAGACAAAGATTGGAGACCCAGTACTTC. The rearrangement links TRBV15 to TRBJ2-5; no reliable D call. CDR1 and CDR2 (germline): LNHNV, YYDKDF (reference sequence). V was cut by 2 bases and J by 5 bases, with 9 bases left in between. This CDR3 is 13 amino acids long.

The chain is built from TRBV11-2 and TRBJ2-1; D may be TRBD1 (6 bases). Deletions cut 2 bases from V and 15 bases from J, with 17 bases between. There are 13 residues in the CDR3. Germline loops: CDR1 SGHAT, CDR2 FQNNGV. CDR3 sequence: CASSLWAGDRGFF. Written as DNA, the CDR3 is TGTGCCAGCAGCTTATGGGCAGGGGACCGAGGGTTCTTC.

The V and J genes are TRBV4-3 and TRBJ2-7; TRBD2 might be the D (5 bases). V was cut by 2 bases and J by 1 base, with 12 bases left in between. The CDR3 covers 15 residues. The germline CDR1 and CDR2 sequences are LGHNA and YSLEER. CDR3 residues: CASSQSRGLSYEQYF. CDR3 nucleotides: TGCGCCAGCAGCCAATCCCGCGGGCTGTCCTACGAGCAGTACTTC.

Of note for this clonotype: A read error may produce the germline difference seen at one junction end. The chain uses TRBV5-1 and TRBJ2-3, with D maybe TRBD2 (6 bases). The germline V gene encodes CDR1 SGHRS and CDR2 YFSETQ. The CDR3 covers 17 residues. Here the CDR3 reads CASSLELSGSSTGTQYF. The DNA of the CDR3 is TGCGCCAGCAGCTTGGAACTTAGCGGTTCTAGCACAGGTACGCAGTATTTT.

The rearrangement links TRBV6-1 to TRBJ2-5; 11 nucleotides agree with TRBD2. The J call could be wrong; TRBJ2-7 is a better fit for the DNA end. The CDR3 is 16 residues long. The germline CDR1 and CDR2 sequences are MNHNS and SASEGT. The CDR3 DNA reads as TGTGCCAGCAGTGGCCTGGGACTAGCGGTTTCGCACGAGCAGTACTTC. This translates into CASSGLGLAVSHEQYF.

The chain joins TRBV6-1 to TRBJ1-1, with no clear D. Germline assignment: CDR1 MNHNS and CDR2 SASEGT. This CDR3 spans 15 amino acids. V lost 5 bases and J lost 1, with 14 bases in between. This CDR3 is CASSPLTGTNTEAFF. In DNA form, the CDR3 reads TGTGCCAGCAGTCCCCTGACGGGAACGAACACTGAAGCTTTCTTT.

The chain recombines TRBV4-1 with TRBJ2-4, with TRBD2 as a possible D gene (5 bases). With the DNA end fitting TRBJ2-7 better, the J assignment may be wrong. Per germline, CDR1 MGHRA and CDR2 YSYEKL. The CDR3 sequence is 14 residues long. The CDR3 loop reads CASSRTVGQYEQYF. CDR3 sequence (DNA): TGCGCCAGCAGCCGGACTGTGGGCCAGTACGAGCAGTACTTC.

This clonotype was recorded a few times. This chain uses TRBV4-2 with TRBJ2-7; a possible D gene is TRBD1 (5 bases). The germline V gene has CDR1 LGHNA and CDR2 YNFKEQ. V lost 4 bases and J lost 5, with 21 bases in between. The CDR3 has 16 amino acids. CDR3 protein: CASSLGQAGLRNEQYF. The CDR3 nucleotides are TGTGCCAGCAGCCTGGGGCAGGCAGGGCTTAGGAACGAGCAGTACTTC.

The CDR3 loop is CASSRRGSGTSASTDTQYF. The CDR3, as DNA: TGTGCCAGCAGCCGAAGGGGATCCGGGACTAGCGCTAGCACAGATACGCAGTATTTT. V and J are TRBV3-1 and TRBJ2-3; 10 positions match TRBD2. The CDR3 is made up of 19 amino acids. Germline CDR1 is LGHDT and CDR2 is YNNKEL (reference sequence). With V trimmed by 4 bases and J by 0 bases, 13 bases remained unmatched.

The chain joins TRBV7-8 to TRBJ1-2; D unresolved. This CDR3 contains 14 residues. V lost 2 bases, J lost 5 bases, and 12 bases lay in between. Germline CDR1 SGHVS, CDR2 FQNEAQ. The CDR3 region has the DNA TGTGCCAGCAGCTTAACTGCGGATGGGTATGGCTACACCTTC. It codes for CASSLTADGYGYTF.

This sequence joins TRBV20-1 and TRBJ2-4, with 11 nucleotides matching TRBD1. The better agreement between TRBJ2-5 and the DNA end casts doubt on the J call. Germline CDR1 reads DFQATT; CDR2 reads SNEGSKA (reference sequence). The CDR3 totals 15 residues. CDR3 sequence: CSASLGTGGLETQYF. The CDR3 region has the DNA TGCAGTGCTAGCCTTGGGACAGGGGGTCTAGAGACCCAGTACTTC.

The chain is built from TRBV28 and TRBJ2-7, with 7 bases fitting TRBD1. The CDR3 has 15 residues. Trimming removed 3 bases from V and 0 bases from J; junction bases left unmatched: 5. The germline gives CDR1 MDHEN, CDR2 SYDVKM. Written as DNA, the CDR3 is TGTGCCAGCAGTTTCGACCAGGGGGTCTCCTACGAGCAGTACTTC. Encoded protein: CASSFDQGVSYEQYF.

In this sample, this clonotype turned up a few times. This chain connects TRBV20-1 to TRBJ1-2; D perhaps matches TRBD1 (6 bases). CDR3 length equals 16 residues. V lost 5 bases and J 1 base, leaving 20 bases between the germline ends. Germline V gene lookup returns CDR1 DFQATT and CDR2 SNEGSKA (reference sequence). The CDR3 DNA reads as TGCAGTGCTCCCTCGTGGGGGGGGCGCCTTAACTATGGCTACACCTTC. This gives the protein CSAPSWGGRLNYGYTF.

This chain's CDR3 is CSVEAGNEQYF. The CDR3, as DNA: TGCAGCGTTGAAGCGGGAAACGAGCAGTACTTC. The rearrangement joins TRBV29-1 to TRBJ2-4; maybe TRBD2 (5 bases). The J call may be incorrect, as the DNA end agrees better with TRBJ2-7. The CDR3 contains 11 residues. Germline CDR1 SQVTM, CDR2 ANQGSEA.

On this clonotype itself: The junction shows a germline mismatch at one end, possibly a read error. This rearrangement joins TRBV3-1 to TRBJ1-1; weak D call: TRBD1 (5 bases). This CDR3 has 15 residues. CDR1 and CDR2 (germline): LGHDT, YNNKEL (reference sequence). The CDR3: CASNQDPRDGAEAFF. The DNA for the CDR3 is TGTGCCAGCAACCAAGATCCTCGGGACGGGGCTGAAGCTTTCTTT.

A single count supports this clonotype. CDR3 in amino acids: CASSSRGQGGDGYTF. In DNA form, the CDR3 reads TGTGCCAGCAGTTCGCGGGGACAGGGAGGCGATGGCTACACCTTC. The chain recombines TRBV12-3 or TRBV12-4 with TRBJ1-2; 9 nucleotides match TRBD1. This CDR3 is built from 15 residues. With V trimmed by 4 bases and J by 6 bases, 9 bases remained unmatched.

The CDR3 DNA reads as TGTGCCAGCAGCCTCCGAGTGGGCGGCGAGCAGTACTTC. It yields the protein CASSLRVGGEQYF. The chain joins TRBV14 to TRBJ2-5; D gene ambiguous. Judging by the DNA end, TRBJ2-7 fits better; the J call may be wrong. Per the germline V gene, CDR1 is SGHDN and CDR2 is FVKESK. The CDR3 is made up of 13 amino acids.

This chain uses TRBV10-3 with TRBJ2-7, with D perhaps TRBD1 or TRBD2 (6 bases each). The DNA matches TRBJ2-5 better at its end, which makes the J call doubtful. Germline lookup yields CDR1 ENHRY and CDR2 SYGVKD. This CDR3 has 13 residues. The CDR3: CAMRPGAEETQYF. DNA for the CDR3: TGTGCCATGAGGCCGGGGGCTGAGGAGACCCAGTACTTC.

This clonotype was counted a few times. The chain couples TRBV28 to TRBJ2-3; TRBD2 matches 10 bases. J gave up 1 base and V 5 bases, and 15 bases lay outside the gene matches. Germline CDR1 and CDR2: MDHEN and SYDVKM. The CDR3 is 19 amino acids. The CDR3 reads CASSHLAGAEQEGTDTQYF. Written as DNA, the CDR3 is TGTGCCAGCAGTCACCTAGCGGGGGCCGAACAGGAAGGCACAGATACGCAGTATTTT. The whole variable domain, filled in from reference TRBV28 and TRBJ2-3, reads DVKVTQSSRYLVKRTGEKVFLECVQDMDHENMFWYRQDPGLGLRLIYFSYDVKMKEKGDIPEGYSVSREKKERFSLILESASTNQTSMYLCASSHLAGAEQEGTDTQYFGPGTRLTVL.

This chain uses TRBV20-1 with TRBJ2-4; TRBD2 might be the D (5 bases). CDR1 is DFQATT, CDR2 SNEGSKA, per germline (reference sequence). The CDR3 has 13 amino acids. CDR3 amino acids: CGGDQNGENIQYF. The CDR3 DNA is TGCGGAGGAGACCAGAATGGAGAAAACATTCAGTACTTC.